This record looks at one TCR beta chain sequence and its context. Synthetic TCR analog templates were added to each PCR reaction. Repertoires were generated with immunoSEQ multiplex PCR, while TCRdb's copy carries only in-frame clones and drops some. The sample yields about 86,000 clones, more than 75% seen once. The source of the sample is a study of PD-L1 blockade in urothelial cancer. The wider study: Atezolizumab was started by patients in the mid-2010s at 1,200 mg intravenously every 3 weeks. Male sex and bladder-origin urothelial cancer characterized about 85% of the 29 patients. Patients had undergone 0 to 3 prior chemotherapy regimens.

The time point here: pretreatment peripheral blood. This CDR3 is 15 amino acids long. Germline CDR1 and CDR2: SGDLS and YYNGEE. Unmatched junction bases numbered 6, after V lost 3 bases and J lost 2 bases. The clonotype comes from a man in his sixties with urothelial cancer. V usage is TRBV9 and J usage is TRBJ2-7; 9 bases align to TRBD1. The sample in question was PBMCs, obtained around atezolizumab (anti-PD-L1) treatment. The chain's CDR3 is CASSAGQGRAYEQYF. For the CDR3, the DNA is TGTGCCAGCAGCGCCGGACAGGGGAGGGCCTACGAGCAGTACTTC.